Listed below are T cell receptor beta chains from one sample, sequenced in a study of CD8 T cells in ankylosing spondylitis. TCRdb reanalysed the 5' RACE reads using MiXCR and keeps one entry per CDR3 protein. This table holds about 140,000 distinct CDR3 sequences, 7% to 9% found once. The sample comprised synovial fluid, either unsorted or a sorted T cell fraction (not recorded which). Receptor source: a male donor with ankylosing spondylitis. Both conserved end residues are part of each CDR3. The order of the fields is J gene, V gene, clone size, D gene, CDR3 protein, CDR3 DNA. D genes are given only for firm matches. The size entry is marked missing in some rows and otherwise reads once, few, many or a size class.

j_call: TRBJ2-3
v_call: TRBV7-2
clone_size: few
d_call: TRBD2
cdr3_aa: CASSSAGKDTQYF
cdr3_nt: TGTGCCAGCAGCTCAGCGGGGAAAGATACGCAGTATTTT

j_call: TRBJ1-3
v_call: TRBV5-1
clone_size: NA
d_call: TRBD1
cdr3_aa: CASRPGQGGNTIYF
cdr3_nt: TGCGCCAGCAGACCGGGACAGGGTGGAAACACCATATATTTT

j_call: TRBJ2-3
v_call: TRBV2
clone_size: NA
d_call: NA
cdr3_aa: CASSDLQGEDTQYF
cdr3_nt: TGTGCCAGCAGTGATTTACAGGGTGAAGATACGCAGTATTTT

j_call: TRBJ2-7
v_call: TRBV4-3
clone_size: many
d_call: NA
cdr3_aa: CASSQDRGYTYEQYF
cdr3_nt: TGCGCCAGCAGCCAAGATCGAGGGTATACCTACGAGCAGTACTTC

j_call: TRBJ1-1
v_call: TRBV12-3/TRBV12-4
clone_size: many
d_call: TRBD1
cdr3_aa: CASSPRTGGTEAFF
cdr3_nt: TGTGCCAGCAGTCCCCGCACAGGGGGCACTGAAGCTTTCTTT

j_call: TRBJ1-1
v_call: TRBV4-1
clone_size: few
d_call: NA
cdr3_aa: CASRDTTSNTEAFF
cdr3_nt: TGCGCCAGCCGGGACACCACATCGAACACTGAAGCTTTCTTT

j_call: TRBJ2-7
v_call: TRBV5-1
clone_size: many
d_call: TRBD1
cdr3_aa: CASSVRGPTYEQYF
cdr3_nt: TGCGCCAGCAGCGTCAGGGGGCCGACCTACGAGCAGTACTTC

j_call: TRBJ2-5
v_call: TRBV5-1
clone_size: NA
d_call: NA
cdr3_aa: CASSSPQGETQYF
cdr3_nt: TGCGCCAGCAGCTCGCCCCAGGGGGAGACCCAGTACTTC

j_call: TRBJ2-1
v_call: TRBV18
clone_size: NA
d_call: NA
cdr3_aa: CASSPAGSGGSYNEQFF
cdr3_nt: TGTGCCAGCTCACCGGCGGGTTCGGGTGGCTCCTACAATGAGCAGTTCTTC

j_call: TRBJ1-1
v_call: TRBV2
clone_size: many
d_call: NA
cdr3_aa: CASSPVMNTEAFF
cdr3_nt: TGTGCCAGCAGTCCCGTCATGAACACTGAAGCTTTCTTT

j_call: TRBJ2-5
v_call: TRBV5-1
clone_size: many
d_call: NA
cdr3_aa: CASSGNSQETQYF
cdr3_nt: TGCGCCAGCAGCGGAAATAGCCAAGAGACCCAGTACTTC

j_call: TRBJ2-1
v_call: TRBV2
clone_size: many
d_call: TRBD2
cdr3_aa: CASPVDSGSIGAYNEQFF
cdr3_nt: TGTGCCAGCCCAGTCGATAGCGGGAGTATCGGCGCCTACAATGAGCAGTTCTTC

j_call: TRBJ2-7
v_call: TRBV5-1
clone_size: NA
d_call: NA
cdr3_aa: CASSSGGGYEQYF
cdr3_nt: TGCGCCAGCAGCTCCGGGGGCGGCTACGAGCAGTACTTC

j_call: TRBJ1-1
v_call: TRBV5-1
clone_size: few
d_call: NA
cdr3_aa: CASSPARGEATEAFF
cdr3_nt: TGCGCCAGCAGCCCCGCCCGTGGGGAAGCGACTGAAGCTTTCTTT

j_call: TRBJ2-2
v_call: TRBV20-1
clone_size: NA
d_call: NA
cdr3_aa: CSALGTDLNTGELFFF
cdr3_nt: NA

j_call: TRBJ1-1
v_call: TRBV5-1
clone_size: NA
d_call: NA
cdr3_aa: CASSWTGTLNTEAFF
cdr3_nt: TGCGCCAGCAGCTGGACCGGGACACTCAACACTGAAGCTTTCTTT

j_call: TRBJ2-3
v_call: TRBV20-1
clone_size: NA
d_call: NA
cdr3_aa: CSASAHTDTQYF
cdr3_nt: TGCAGTGCTAGCGCACACACAGATACGCAGTATTTT

j_call: TRBJ2-3
v_call: TRBV6-5
clone_size: few
d_call: TRBD1
cdr3_aa: CASSYRTGEVNTQYF
cdr3_nt: TGTGCCAGCAGTTACCGGACAGGGGAGGTAAATACGCAGTATTTT

j_call: TRBJ1-2
v_call: TRBV6-5
clone_size: few
d_call: TRBD1
cdr3_aa: CASSYTQGPPNYGYTF
cdr3_nt: TGTGCCAGCAGTTACACACAGGGGCCTCCTAACTATGGCTACACCTTC

j_call: TRBJ2-2
v_call: TRBV5-1
clone_size: few
d_call: NA
cdr3_aa: CASIPDPNTGELFF
cdr3_nt: TGCGCCAGCATTCCGGATCCGAACACCGGGGAGCTGTTTTTT

j_call: TRBJ2-1
v_call: TRBV6-6
clone_size: many
d_call: NA
cdr3_aa: CASREGRDEQFF
cdr3_nt: TGTGCCAGCCGGGAAGGGCGGGATGAGCAGTTCTTC

j_call: TRBJ2-7
v_call: TRBV20-1
clone_size: many
d_call: NA
cdr3_aa: CSARDGSAYEQYF
cdr3_nt: TGCAGTGCTAGAGACGGTTCTGCCTACGAGCAGTACTTC

j_call: TRBJ1-2
v_call: TRBV4-3
clone_size: many
d_call: NA
cdr3_aa: CASSQREGYGYTF
cdr3_nt: TGCGCCAGCAGCCAGCGAGAGGGCTATGGCTACACCTTC

j_call: TRBJ2-6
v_call: TRBV6-1
clone_size: NA
d_call: NA
cdr3_aa: CASSQGTFSGANVLTF
cdr3_nt: TGTGCCAGCAGTCAAGGGACATTCTCTGGGGCCAACGTCCTGACTTTC

j_call: TRBJ2-2
v_call: TRBV10-3
clone_size: NA
d_call: NA
cdr3_aa: CAISGRGNTGELFF
cdr3_nt: TGTGCCATCAGTGGGCGAGGGAACACCGGGGAGCTGTTTTTT

j_call: TRBJ2-5
v_call: TRBV6-5
clone_size: many
d_call: NA
cdr3_aa: CASSYSLQGLEETQYF
cdr3_nt: TGTGCCAGCAGTTACTCCTTGCAGGGCCTGGAAGAGACCCAGTACTTC

j_call: TRBJ2-7
v_call: TRBV5-1
clone_size: NA
d_call: NA
cdr3_aa: CASSLSTYEQYF
cdr3_nt: TGCGCCAGCAGCTTGAGCACCTACGAGCAGTACTTC

j_call: TRBJ2-3
v_call: TRBV11-3
clone_size: many
d_call: NA
cdr3_aa: CASSLSRVDTQYF
cdr3_nt: TGTGCCAGCAGCTTATCAAGGGTGGATACGCAGTATTTT

j_call: TRBJ1-5
v_call: TRBV6-2/TRBV6-3
clone_size: many
d_call: NA
cdr3_aa: CASRPQGFYRNQPQHF
cdr3_nt: TGTGCCAGCAGACCACAGGGATTTTATCGCAATCAGCCCCAGCATTTT

j_call: TRBJ2-2
v_call: TRBV10-3
clone_size: many
d_call: TRBD2
cdr3_aa: CAISGAGGTSDTGELFF
cdr3_nt: TGTGCCATCAGTGGGGCGGGCGGGACTAGCGACACCGGGGAGCTGTTTTTT

j_call: TRBJ2-3
v_call: TRBV2
clone_size: many
d_call: NA
cdr3_aa: CATRRVTDTQYF
cdr3_nt: TGTGCCACCCGCCGAGTCACAGATACGCAGTATTTT

j_call: TRBJ2-6
v_call: TRBV4-3
clone_size: NA
d_call: NA
cdr3_aa: CASSQAVFSGVRANVLTF
cdr3_nt: TGCGCCAGCAGCCAAGCGGTTTTTTCGGGGGTCAGGGCCAACGTCCTGACTTTC

j_call: TRBJ1-1
v_call: TRBV5-1
clone_size: many
d_call: NA
cdr3_aa: CASSGDVSLGTEAFF
cdr3_nt: TGCGCCAGCAGCGGGGACGTAAGTTTAGGCACTGAAGCTTTCTTT

j_call: TRBJ2-1
v_call: TRBV10-3
clone_size: NA
d_call: TRBD2
cdr3_aa: CAISGGSGRGNEQFF
cdr3_nt: TGTGCCATCAGTGGAGGAAGCGGGAGAGGGAATGAGCAGTTCTTC

j_call: TRBJ2-1
v_call: TRBV4-3
clone_size: NA
d_call: NA
cdr3_aa: CASSQLSGTGSTNEQFF
cdr3_nt: TGCGCCAGCAGCCAATTATCCGGGACCGGGAGCACCAATGAGCAGTTCTTC

j_call: TRBJ2-7
v_call: TRBV20-1
clone_size: few
d_call: NA
cdr3_aa: CSARAPRGSSSYEQYF
cdr3_nt: TGCAGTGCTAGGGCACCCCGGGGGTCAAGCTCCTACGAGCAGTACTTC

j_call: TRBJ1-6
v_call: TRBV5-1
clone_size: many
d_call: NA
cdr3_aa: CASSVTPASSYNSPLHF
cdr3_nt: TGCGCCAGCAGCGTGACGCCGGCGAGCTCCTATAATTCACCCCTCCACTTT

j_call: TRBJ2-1
v_call: TRBV15
clone_size: NA
d_call: TRBD1
cdr3_aa: CATSGRQGSEQFF
cdr3_nt: TGTGCCACCAGCGGGAGACAGGGGTCTGAGCAGTTCTTC

j_call: TRBJ2-5
v_call: TRBV2
clone_size: many
d_call: TRBD2
cdr3_aa: CASTPGLVQETQYF
cdr3_nt: TGTGCCAGCACACCTGGACTAGTTCAAGAGACCCAGTACTTC

j_call: TRBJ2-7
v_call: TRBV20-1
clone_size: NA
d_call: TRBD2
cdr3_aa: CSAPRGAISYEQYF
cdr3_nt: TGCAGTGCACCGCGGGGGGCGATAAGTTACGAGCAGTACTTC

j_call: TRBJ2-2
v_call: TRBV27
clone_size: many
d_call: NA
cdr3_aa: CASSLNANTGELFF
cdr3_nt: TGTGCCAGCAGTTTAAACGCGAACACCGGGGAGCTGTTTTTT

j_call: TRBJ1-5
v_call: TRBV4-1
clone_size: many
d_call: NA
cdr3_aa: CASSPGPWQKKSNQPQHF
cdr3_nt: TGCGCCAGCAGCCCCGGCCCGTGGCAGAAAAAGAGCAATCAGCCCCAGCATTTT

j_call: TRBJ2-1
v_call: TRBV20-1
clone_size: NA
d_call: NA
cdr3_aa: CSAAHPTVDNEQFF
cdr3_nt: TGCAGTGCTGCCCACCCCACAGTTGACAATGAGCAGTTCTTC

j_call: TRBJ2-2
v_call: TRBV12-3/TRBV12-4
clone_size: many
d_call: NA
cdr3_aa: CASTLGLATGELFF
cdr3_nt: TGTGCCAGCACCTTGGGACTGGCCACCGGGGAGCTGTTTTTT

j_call: TRBJ1-2
v_call: TRBV7-8
clone_size: many
d_call: NA
cdr3_aa: CASSRGTANYGYTF
cdr3_nt: TGTGCCAGCAGCCGGGGGACTGCTAACTATGGCTACACCTTC

j_call: TRBJ1-5
v_call: TRBV6-1
clone_size: NA
d_call: NA
cdr3_aa: CASRNIGDQPQHF
cdr3_nt: TGTGCCAGCAGGAATATAGGCGATCAGCCCCAGCATTTT

j_call: TRBJ2-5
v_call: TRBV24-1
clone_size: NA
d_call: NA
cdr3_aa: CATSDRETQETQYF
cdr3_nt: TGTGCCACCAGTGATCGGGAGACCCAAGAGACCCAGTACTTC

j_call: TRBJ2-1
v_call: TRBV12-3/TRBV12-4
clone_size: NA
d_call: NA
cdr3_aa: CASSPQLSKDEQFF
cdr3_nt: TGTGCCAGCAGCCCCCAGCTGAGTAAGGATGAGCAGTTCTTC

j_call: TRBJ1-1
v_call: TRBV7-3
clone_size: few
d_call: NA
cdr3_aa: CASSLNGGRAFF
cdr3_nt: TGTGCCAGCAGCTTAAACGGGGGGAGAGCTTTCTTT

j_call: TRBJ2-5
v_call: TRBV2
clone_size: NA
d_call: NA
cdr3_aa: CASRAGAGETQYF
cdr3_nt: TGTGCCAGCAGGGCGGGGGCCGGAGAGACCCAGTACTTC

j_call: TRBJ2-1
v_call: TRBV6-6
clone_size: NA
d_call: NA
cdr3_aa: CASSYTQGMEQFF
cdr3_nt: TGTGCCAGCAGTTACACGCAGGGAATGGAGCAGTTCTTC

j_call: TRBJ2-2
v_call: TRBV28
clone_size: many
d_call: NA
cdr3_aa: CASKPGHQNTGELFF
cdr3_nt: TGTGCCAGCAAGCCCGGACACCAGAACACCGGGGAGCTGTTTTTT

j_call: TRBJ2-1
v_call: TRBV12-3/TRBV12-4
clone_size: many
d_call: NA
cdr3_aa: CASSLPLGIIKQFF
cdr3_nt: TGTGCCAGCAGTTTGCCCCTTGGGATCATAAAGCAGTTCTTC

j_call: TRBJ1-2
v_call: TRBV5-1
clone_size: many
d_call: NA
cdr3_aa: CASSLEGRANYGYTF
cdr3_nt: TGCGCCAGCAGCTTGGAAGGCAGGGCTAACTATGGCTACACCTTC